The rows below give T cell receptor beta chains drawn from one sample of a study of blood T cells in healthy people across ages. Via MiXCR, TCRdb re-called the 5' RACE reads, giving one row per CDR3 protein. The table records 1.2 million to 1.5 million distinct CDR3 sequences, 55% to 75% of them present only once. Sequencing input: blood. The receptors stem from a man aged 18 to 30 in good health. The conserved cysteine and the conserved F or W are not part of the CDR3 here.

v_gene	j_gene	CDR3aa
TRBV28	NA	ASSLSGWIREQY
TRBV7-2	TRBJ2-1	ASSLEQRGRYEQF
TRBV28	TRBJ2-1	ASSLLGTAHSYNEQF
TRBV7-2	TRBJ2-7	ASSLVTGFDEQY
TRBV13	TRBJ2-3	ASSSPGGGETDTQY
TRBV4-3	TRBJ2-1	ASSQGASGDKF
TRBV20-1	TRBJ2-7	SARDLAGALYEQY
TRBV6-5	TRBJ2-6	ASSYIQFTESSGANVLT
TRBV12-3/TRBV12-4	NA	ASSLADRESETQY
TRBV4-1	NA	ASSHGPRGPYEQY
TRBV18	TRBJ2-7	ASSPAGDYSEQY
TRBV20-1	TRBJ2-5	SANLAGSQETQY
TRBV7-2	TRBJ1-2	ASSPILGGNGYT
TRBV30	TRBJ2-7	AWSLKAGPYEQY
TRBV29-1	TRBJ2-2	SVRDINSNTGELF
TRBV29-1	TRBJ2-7	SPRGAGTEQY
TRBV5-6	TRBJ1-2	ASSSPGREANYGYT
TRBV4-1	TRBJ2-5	ASSPNGDGTNPENQETQY
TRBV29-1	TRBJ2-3	SVEDTRAGSHGGADTQY
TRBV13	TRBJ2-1	ASSLGRAGGYNEQF
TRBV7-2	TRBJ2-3	ASSLPRGRGHTETQY
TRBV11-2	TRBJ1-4	ASRRATNEKLF
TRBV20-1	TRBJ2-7	SAGQGLAGVYEQY
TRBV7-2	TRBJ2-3	ASSSRDSALAGTDTQY
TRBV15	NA	ATSVGSGINEQY
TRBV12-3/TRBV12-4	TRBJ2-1	ASGFSMTHSGRAVYEQF
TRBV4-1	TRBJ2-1	ASSQAHNNEQF
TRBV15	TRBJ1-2	ATSRDRPHGYT
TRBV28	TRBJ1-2	ASSSGAGLNYGYT
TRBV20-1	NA	SARGPSGALYEQY
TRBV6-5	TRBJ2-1	ASKDPGIYNEQF
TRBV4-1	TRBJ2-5	ASSRQTAQETQY
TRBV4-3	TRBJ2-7	AGSQGVGIPYEQY